These T cell receptor beta chains were read from a single sample in a study of PD-1 blockade in mismatch repair-deficient tumors. Repertoires were generated with immunoSEQ multiplex PCR, while TCRdb's copy carries only in-frame clones and drops some. Of around 40,000 clones in the sample, roughly 83% were seen once. Source: PBMCs, taken roughly nine months after starting pembrolizumab. These receptors all stem from an adult with mismatch repair-deficient cancer. Each CDR3 is given with its conserved first and last residue. The D gene is left open where the match is weak. Size tells how often a clone was seen (once, few, many) or the class of an expanded clone, and some rows leave it out.

clone_size | d_call | j_call | v_call | cdr3_aa | cdr3_nt
. | . | TRBJ2-1 | TRBV27 | CASTSMGLGENEQFF | TGTGCCAGCACCTCGATGGGTCTCGGGGAGAATGAGCAGTTCTTC
. | . | TRBJ2-3 | TRBV5-1 | CASSFSESGTDTQYF | TGCGCCAGCAGCTTCTCGGAGAGCGGGACAGATACGCAGTATTTT
once | TRBD2 | TRBJ2-1 | TRBV5-4 | CASSLDGGTRANEQFF | TGTGCCAGCAGCTTGGATGGGGGGACTAGGGCTAATGAGCAGTTCTTC
. | . | TRBJ2-5 | TRBV9 | CASSVRSRGTQETQYF | TGTGCCAGCAGCGTAAGAAGCCGGGGGACTCAAGAGACCCAGTACTTC
. | . | TRBJ2-7 | TRBV14 | CASSLDTPYEQYF | TGTGCCAGCAGCCTGGACACACCCTACGAGCAGTACTTC
. | TRBD1 | TRBJ1-2 | TRBV6-5 | CASSYPGQGIGGYTF | TGTGCCAGCAGTTATCCGGGACAGGGGATTGGTGGCTACACCTTC
. | . | TRBJ1-2 | TRBV6-5 | CASSYGGYYGYTF | TGTGCCAGCAGTTACGGGGGGTACTATGGCTACACCTTC
. | . | TRBJ1-5 | TRBV6-5 | CARDQPQHF | TGTGCCCGAGATCAGCCCCAGCATTTT
. | TRBD2 | TRBJ2-1 | TRBV7-9 | CASSLGGTSAYNEQFF | TGTGCCAGCAGCTTAGGGGGGACTAGCGCATACAATGAGCAGTTCTTC
once | TRBD2 | TRBJ2-1 | TRBV28 | CASSFLAGVGNEQFF | TGTGCCAGCAGTTTTCTAGCGGGAGTAGGCAATGAGCAGTTCTTC
. | . | TRBJ1-2 | TRBV18 | CASSLLAQVAIGYTF | TGTGCCAGCTCACTGCTAGCCCAGGTTGCTATTGGCTACACCTTC
few | . | TRBJ2-7 | TRBV4-1 | CASSQESTSGLTYEQYF | TGCGCCAGCAGCCAAGAGTCGACAAGCGGACTTACCTACGAGCAGTACTTC
. | . | TRBJ1-5 | TRBV18 | CASSQQYRGNQPQHF | TGTGCCAGCTCACAACAATACAGGGGCAATCAGCCCCAGCATTTT
. | TRBD1 | TRBJ2-7 | TRBV9 | CASSRTGYEQYF | TGTGCCAGCAGTCGGACAGGCTACGAGCAGTACTTC
. | . | TRBJ1-1 | TRBV6-1 | CASSEVFLGGTEAFF | TGTGCCAGCAGTGAAGTGTTTTTGGGGGGCACTGAAGCTTTCTTT
. | . | TRBJ2-2 | TRBV7-3 | CASSPPGGTTTGELFF | TGTGCCAGCAGCCCCCCAGGCGGGACGACCACCGGGGAGCTGTTTTTT
. | . | TRBJ1-2 | TRBV7-9 | CASSETANYGYTF | TGTGCCAGCAGCGAGACAGCTAACTATGGCTACACCTTC